The TCR beta chain described here comes from a study of T cell repertoires in cytomegalovirus infection. Study-level information: CMV infection together with matching HLA type was indicated by public TCR beta signatures.

V was clipped by 5 bases and J by 7 bases, with 20 bases between them. Germline-derived CDR1 and CDR2 are SGHRS and YFSETQ. This CDR3 comprises 15 residues. TCRdb fed the reads into MiXCR, producing one record per CDR3 protein. The sample consists of 210,000 or so distinct CDR3 sequences, roughly 6.5% of them appearing once. Points from the study as a whole: Cumulative public TCR beta family frequency identified CMV carriers with the relevant HLA. What dominated the ex vivo response were HLA-C-restricted CMV-specific TCR beta clonotypes.

Notes on this clonotype: The target antigen is unknown. This may stem from a read error, because a much larger clone lies one nucleotide away.

The chain is built from TRBV5-1 and TRBJ2-3; D is undetermined. The specimen was PBMCs. The source is a human donor in good health (CMV status not recorded). Some clones in this sample may be carry-over from other donors' samples. Here the CDR3 reads CASRSPTTVPNTQYF. DNA for the CDR3: TGCGCCAGCAGATCTCCAACCACAGTCCCGAATACGCAGTATTTT.